This TCR beta chain was identified during a study of beta chain features in type 1 diabetes (dated by TCRdb to about 2018). As for the study more broadly: Mean age, gender distribution, total cell number and subset yield did not differ between patients and healthy donors. In the study, TCRB repertoires of sorted circulating CD4+ T cell subsets from recently diagnosed type 1 diabetes patients were compared with those of matched healthy donors. A total of 107,917,701 sorted cells were examined across all samples, and a strong correlation was observed between cell number per subset and RNA yield. Regulatory and stem cell-like memory subsets were isolated from only 8 patients and about eight healthy donors, whereas naive and central memory subsets came from all 28 donors.

This clone was recorded a few times. It has no known antigen specificity. Per-base qualities were not stored, and no clone one base away is much larger. All of the isolated RNA was reverse transcribed with the High Capacity cDNA Reverse Transcription Kit, so expressed TCRB transcripts were sequenced. Deep immunoSEQ sequencing was performed on naive, central memory and regulatory T cell samples, with an average of approximately 3.9 million total reads per sample. Sorted cells were lysed in RLT buffer and RNA was extracted with DNase-treated RNeasy Micro or Mini kits, depending on cell number. Each cell subset was processed separately to prevent cross-contamination, with patient and healthy donor samples processed together. The immunoSEQ multiplex PCR was used to amplify TCRB sequences from cDNA, generating 87-bp fragments that spanned the CDR3 region. The amplicons were sequenced using the Illumina HiSeq platform. Under the source paper's analysis protocol: PCR bias was computationally corrected using synthetic template baselines, reads within Hamming distance 2 were collapsed, and singletons that could not be merged were discarded. By aligning reads against IMGT, V, D and J genes, CDR3 length, and insertions or deletions at six rearrangement sites were assigned. Within each subset, clonotype counts were normalized to sorted cell number, after which true diversity and Gini coefficients were computed with the tcR R package. The overlap coefficient, calculated on TCRB nucleotide sequences, was used to measure repertoire sharing. As a proxy for the pre-selection repertoire, out-of-frame TCRB sequences from naive cells were analyzed. TCRdb stores this immuneACCESS table with in-frame sequences only. Part of the clones is absent; in the studies checked, under half of the shortfall reflects unresolved V genes, and no reason is known for the rest. That table gives V, J and clone size, and the DNA gave D and trimming. This sample holds 640,000 or so clones; around 15% were observed only once. The biggest ten clones account for 0.03% to 0.04% of the sample.

V was cut back by 8 bases and J by 1 base, leaving a gap of 14 bases between them. From cysteine to phenylalanine, the CDR3 is 14 amino acids long. Only the CDR3 part of the read is kept: 42 bases, read in frame from the first base. From a lookup of the germline V gene, CDR1 and CDR2 are SGHTA and FQGNSA. Each donor gave one peripheral blood draw, averaging around 120 mL, which was collected into heparinised tubes. A BD FACSAria II and a panel including CD45RO, CCR7, CD25, CD127, CD95 and CD27 were used to sort naive, central memory, regulatory and stem cell-like memory CD4+ T cells. All sorted populations exceeded 95% purity. PBMCs were isolated right away by Lymphoprep density gradient centrifugation and were stained directly, without culture. So that batch effects would be minimized, each experiment stained and sorted samples in pairs, pairing one healthy donor with one patient. Study-level results and caveats: Naive, central memory and regulatory TCRB repertoires appeared more similar among patients than among healthy donors. Shorter templates might be favored by PCR, yet because patient and control samples were amplified and corrected together, any such skew would affect both groups equally. At VDJ recombination sites, type 1 diabetes patients had fewer insertions and more deleted nucleotides, which implies abnormalities in thymic rearrangement. Because cDNA was sequenced instead of genomic DNA, activated cells with high expression could be over-represented, although the groups did not differ in activation or CD3 levels. Because the HLA sub-analyses included only small numbers of individuals, any influence of HLA type on TCRB rearrangement was left unresolved. Type 1 diabetes patients showed a moderate but significant shortening of TCRB CDR3 length in all four CD4+ subsets.

The receptor comes from a man between 18 and 29 years old with type 1 diabetes. The V gene is TRBV7-2 and the J gene is TRBJ1-1; the D gene cannot be resolved reliably. The sample comprised naive CD4+ T cells from blood. The cell subset or site label for this specimen denotes: true naive CD4+ T cells. The encoded CDR3 is CASGLFGPNTEAFF. The DNA sequence is given as TGTGCCAGCGGCCTTTTCGGGCCGAACACTGAAGCTTTCTTT.